Listed below are T cell receptor beta chains from one sample, sequenced in a study of beta chain features in type 1 diabetes. Repertoires were generated with immunoSEQ multiplex PCR, while TCRdb's copy carries only in-frame clones and drops some. The sample has under 950,000 clones; 15% to 20% are singletons. Material for sequencing was naive CD4+ T cells from blood. Receptors were obtained from a woman under 30 in good health. Both conserved end residues are part of each CDR3. The order of the fields is CDR3 length, V gene, D gene, J gene, clone size, CDR3 DNA, CDR3 protein. A D gene is named only where the DNA matches it firmly. Clone size is given for some rows only: seen once, a few or many times, or a class if the clone is expanded.

>14|TRBV6-1|NA|TRBJ2-1|NA
TGTGCCAGCAGTGAAGTGGGTGTCTACAATGAGCAGTTCTTC
CASSEVGVYNEQFF
>13|TRBV6-5|NA|TRBJ1-1|NA
TGTGCCAGCAGGTACAGGGTGGGGACTGAAGCTTTCTTT
CASRYRVGTEAFF
>15|TRBV5-1|TRBD2|TRBJ2-1|NA
TGCGCCAGCGTGCACGGGGGGTTGACAGACAATGAGCAGTTCTTC
CASVHGGLTDNEQFF
>11|TRBV2|TRBD2|TRBJ2-7|few
TGTGCCACAAGACTAGCCTCCGAGCAGTACTTC
CATRLASEQYF
>14|TRBV4-3|NA|TRBJ2-3|NA
TGCGCCAGCAGCCAAGATGTCCATATAGATACGCAGTATTTT
CASSQDVHIDTQYF
>16|TRBV27|NA|TRBJ2-7|few
TGTGCCAGCAGTTCCCGTGGGTATCCAGTTACCTACGAGCAGTACTTC
CASSSRGYPVTYEQYF
>15|TRBV5-1|NA|TRBJ2-7|NA
TGCGCCAGCAGCTCGGCGCCGGGGGCAGGATACGAGCAGTACTTC
CASSSAPGAGYEQYF
>15|TRBV5-1|NA|TRBJ2-3|few
TGCGCCAGCCATGGCAGGCCGGACTACACAGATACGCAGTATTTT
CASHGRPDYTDTQYF
>18|TRBV4-1|TRBD2|TRBJ2-2|NA
TGCGCCAGCAGCCAAGATCAGCCTAGCGGGAGTGACACCGGGGAGCTGTTTTTT
CASSQDQPSGSDTGELFF
>13|TRBV5-4|NA|TRBJ2-7|NA
TGTGCCAGCAGCTTGGCGACAGCATACGAGCAGTACTTC
CASSLATAYEQYF
>14|TRBV4-2|NA|TRBJ1-4|NA
TGTGCCAGCAGCCAAGATCTTGGAGGATCTAAACTGTTTTTT
CASSQDLGGSKLFF
>13|TRBV4-3|NA|TRBJ2-1|many
TGCGCCAGCAGCCCGGTTGGTTACAATGAGCAGTTCTTC
CASSPVGYNEQFF
>19|TRBV5-4|TRBD2|TRBJ2-2|few
TGTGCCAGCAGCCGGGGACTAGCGGGAGTCACGCCGAACACCGGGGAGCTGTTTTTT
CASSRGLAGVTPNTGELFF
>13|TRBV10-2|TRBD1|TRBJ1-2|few
TGCGCCAGCAGTGTGGACAGGGGTTATGGCTACACCTTC
CASSVDRGYGYTF
>14|TRBV6-5|NA|TRBJ2-7|NA
TGTGCCAGCAGTTCCCGGGACAACTCCTACGAGCAGTACTTC
CASSSRDNSYEQYF
>15|TRBV6-1|TRBD1|TRBJ1-2|NA
TGTGCCAGCAGTGAACGGGACAGGGTTCGCTATGGCTACACCTTC
CASSERDRVRYGYTF
>13|TRBV14|NA|TRBJ2-3|NA
TGTGCCAGCAGCCTACTGGGCGTGGATACGCAGTATTTT
CASSLLGVDTQYF